This TCR beta chain was found in a study of cytomegalovirus exposure and HLA in healthy donors. Study results and caveats: Cytomegalovirus status was reportedly diagnosed by the classifier with high specificity and sensitivity.

V lost 4 bases to trimming and J lost 8 bases, with 18 bases between them. This CDR3 is 14 amino acids long. Germline assignment: CDR1 SQVTM and CDR2 ANQGSEA. About this clone itself: Its target is not known.

Both 60 Vbeta primers and 13 Jbeta primers went into the PCR. Using immunoSEQ multiplex PCR, the repertoire was profiled, and TCRdb retains in-frame clones only, with some absent. The table lists fewer than 100,000 clones, approximately 72% of them singletons. This receptor was identified in a man between 35 and 55 years old in good health and CMV-seropositive. The V gene is TRBV29-1, the J gene TRBJ1-5; weak D call: TRBD1 (5 bases). The sequenced material came from PBMCs. The CDR3 DNA follows: TGCAGCGTTGCTGACCTTCCGGGGGGGGAGCCCCAGCATTTT. Encoded protein: CSVADLPGGEPQHF.